This TCR beta chain stems from a study of cytomegalovirus exposure and HLA in healthy donors. Whole-study results and caveats: It has been reported that TCR beta sequences accurately predicted the HLA-A and HLA-B alleles of most subjects. No immune exposure information besides CMV serostatus was available.

Details on this clone: Its antigen remains unknown.

The CDR3 runs to 15 residues. V was pared by 3 bases and J by 3 bases, with 5 bases of the junction left unmatched. The germline gives CDR1 SNHLY, CDR2 FYNNEI. Vbeta (60) and Jbeta (13) primers were used in the PCR. TCRdb's table, derived via immunoSEQ multiplex PCR, lists solely in-frame clones and lacks some. This sample has under 100,000 clones, with roughly 80% found just once. Sequenced sample: PBMCs. The TCR was taken from a human donor in good health. This chain connects TRBV2 to TRBJ2-7; 10 nucleotides align to TRBD2. The CDR3 DNA follows: TGTGCCAGCAGTGAGGCTAGCGGGGGTTTCTACGAGCAGTACTTC. Its translation: CASSEASGGFYEQYF.